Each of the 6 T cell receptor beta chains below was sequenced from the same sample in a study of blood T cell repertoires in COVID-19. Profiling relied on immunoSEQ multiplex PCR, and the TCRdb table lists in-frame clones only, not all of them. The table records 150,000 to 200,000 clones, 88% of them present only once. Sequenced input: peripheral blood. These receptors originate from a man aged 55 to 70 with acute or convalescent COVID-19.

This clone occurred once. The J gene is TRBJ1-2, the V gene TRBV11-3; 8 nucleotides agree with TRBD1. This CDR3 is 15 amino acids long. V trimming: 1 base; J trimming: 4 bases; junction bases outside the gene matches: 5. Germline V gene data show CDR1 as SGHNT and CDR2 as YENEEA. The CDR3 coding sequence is TGTGCCAGCAGCTTAGGGGGGGACAGGTCCTATGGCTACACCTTC. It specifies CASSLGGDRSYGYTF. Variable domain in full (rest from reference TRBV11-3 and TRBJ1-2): EAGVVQSPRYKIIEKKQPVAFWCNPISGHNTLYWYLQNLGQGPELLIRYENEEAVDDSQLPKDRFSAERLKGVDSTLKIQPAELGDSAVYLCASSLGGDRSYGYTFGSGTRLTVV.

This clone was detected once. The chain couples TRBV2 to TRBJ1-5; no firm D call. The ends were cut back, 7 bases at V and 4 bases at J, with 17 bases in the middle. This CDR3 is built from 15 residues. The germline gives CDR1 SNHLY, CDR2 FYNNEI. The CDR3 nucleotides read TGTGCCAGCAACCTGGCCCCTTACGGGAATCAGCCCCAGCATTTT. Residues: CASNLAPYGNQPQHF.

CDR3 region: CASSLEGAGGDTQYF. In nucleotides, the CDR3 is TGTGCCAGCAGCTTGGAGGGGGCAGGCGGGGATACGCAGTATTTT. The chain joins TRBV5-8 to TRBJ2-3; 7 bases line up with TRBD1. With 0 bases clipped from V and 6 bases from J, the junction kept 7 bases outside the gene matches. Germline loops: CDR1 SGHTS, CDR2 YDEGEE. This CDR3 contains 15 residues.

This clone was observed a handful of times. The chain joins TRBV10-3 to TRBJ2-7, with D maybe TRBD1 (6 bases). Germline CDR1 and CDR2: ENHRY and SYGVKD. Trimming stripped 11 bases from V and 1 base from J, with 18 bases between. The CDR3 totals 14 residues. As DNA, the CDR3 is TGTGCCTCTGCCGGGACACTTTATTCCTACGAGCAGTACTTC. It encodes CASAGTLYSYEQYF.

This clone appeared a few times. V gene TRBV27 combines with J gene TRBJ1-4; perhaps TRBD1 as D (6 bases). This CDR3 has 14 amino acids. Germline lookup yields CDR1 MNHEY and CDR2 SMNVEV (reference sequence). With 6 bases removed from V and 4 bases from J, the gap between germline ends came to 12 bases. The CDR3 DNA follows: TGTGCCAGCAGATCGGGACAAAATAATGAAAAACTGTTTTTT. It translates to CASRSGQNNEKLFF.

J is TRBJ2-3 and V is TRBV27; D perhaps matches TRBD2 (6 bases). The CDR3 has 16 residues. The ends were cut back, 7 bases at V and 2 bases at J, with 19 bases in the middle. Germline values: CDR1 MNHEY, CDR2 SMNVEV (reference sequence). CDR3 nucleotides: TGTGCCAGCACCCCCTTCTGGAGGGAACCCACAGATACGCAGTATTTT. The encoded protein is CASTPFWREPTDTQYF.